This TCR beta chain was identified during a study of T cells in Graves' hyperthyroidism and ophthalmopathy. Broader study findings: Separation of ophthalmopathy from stable hyperthyroidism was achieved by a 13 V-J model.

This CDR3 has 15 amino acids. The V gene's germline CDR1 is MNHEY and CDR2 SVGEGT. The J segment lost 3 bases and the V segment lost 2 bases, leaving 5 bases of the junction unmatched. Worth noting for this clonotype: Its antigen is as yet unknown.

PBMCs stemmed from around 9.3 ml fresh peripheral blood. Amplification targeted TCR beta CDR3 regions from RNA transcripts. The HTBI set primed first-round TCR CDR3 RT-PCR. TCRdb redid the calling of the multiplex PCR reads with MiXCR, one entry per CDR3 protein. The sample includes about 270,000 distinct CDR3 sequences, roughly 15% of them seen just once. This chain joins TRBV6-2 or TRBV6-3 and TRBJ1-2, with 8 bases aligning to TRBD1. Sequences were obtained from blood. This clonotype was obtained from a woman in her forties or fifties with Graves' hyperthyroidism that later progressed to Graves' ophthalmopathy. The CDR3 sequence is CASSYDRGGYYGYTF. CDR3 DNA: TGTGCCAGCAGTTACGACAGGGGAGGGTACTATGGCTACACCTTC.